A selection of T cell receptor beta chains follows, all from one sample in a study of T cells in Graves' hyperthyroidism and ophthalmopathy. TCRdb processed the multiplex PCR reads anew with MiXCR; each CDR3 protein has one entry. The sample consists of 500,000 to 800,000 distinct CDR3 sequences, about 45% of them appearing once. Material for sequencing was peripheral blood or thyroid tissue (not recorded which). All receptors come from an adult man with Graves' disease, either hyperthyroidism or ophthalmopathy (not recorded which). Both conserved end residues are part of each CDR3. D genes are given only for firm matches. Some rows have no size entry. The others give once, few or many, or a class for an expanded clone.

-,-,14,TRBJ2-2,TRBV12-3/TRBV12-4,TGTGCCAGCGGTTTAGGGGCGGGCACCGGGGAGCTGTTTTTT,CASGLGAGTGELFF
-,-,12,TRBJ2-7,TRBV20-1,TGCAGTGCTAGTTGGGTGGGGAACGAGCAGTACTTC,CSASWVGNEQYF
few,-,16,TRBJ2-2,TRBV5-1,TGCGCCAGCAGCTTGGCCGGGTCGGTCGACACCGGGGAGCTGTTTTTT,CASSLAGSVDTGELFF
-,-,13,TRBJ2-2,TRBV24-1,TGTGCCACCATGAATTCGAACACCGGGGAGCTGTTTTTT,CATMNSNTGELFF
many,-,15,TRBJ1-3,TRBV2,TGTGCCAGCAGAAAAACAGGGAGCTCTGGAAACACCATATATTTT,CASRKTGSSGNTIYF
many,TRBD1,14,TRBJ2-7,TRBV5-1,TGCGCCAGCAGGGGGACAGGGGGCGGCTACGAGCAGTACTTC,CASRGTGGGYEQYF
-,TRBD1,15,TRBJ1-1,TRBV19,TGTGCCAGCAGTTACTCGGGGTCAGGGGGGACTGAAGCTTTCTTT,CASSYSGSGGTEAFF
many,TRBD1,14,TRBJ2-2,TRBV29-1,TGCAGCGGTGGGGGACAGACGAACACCGGGGAGCTGTTTTTT,CSGGGQTNTGELFF
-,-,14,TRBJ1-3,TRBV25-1,TGTGCCAGCAGTGAATTGGGGAATCCGAACACCATATATTTT,CASSELGNPNTIYF
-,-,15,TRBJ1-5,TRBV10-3,TGTGCTAGTGGTTCCCCGGGACCTAGCAATCAGCCCCAGCATTTT,CASGSPGPSNQPQHF
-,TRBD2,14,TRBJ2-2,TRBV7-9,TGTGCCAGCAGCTTAGACCTAGCGGGCCGGGAGCTGTTTTTT,CASSLDLAGRELFF
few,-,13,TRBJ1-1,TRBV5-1,TGCGCCAGCAGCTTAAGGTTATTGGCTGAAGCTTTCTTT,CASSLRLLAEAFF
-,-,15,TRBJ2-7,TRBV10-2,TGCGCCAAAACAGGGAGACAGTCAGACTCCTACGAGCAGTACTTC,CAKTGRQSDSYEQYF
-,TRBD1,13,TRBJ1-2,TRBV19,TGTGCCAGTAGTCCGACAGGGGTGGATGGCTACACCTTC,CASSPTGVDGYTF
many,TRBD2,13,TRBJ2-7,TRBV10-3,TGTGCCATCAGTGATCTAGCGGGGGACGAGCAGTACTTC,CAISDLAGDEQYF
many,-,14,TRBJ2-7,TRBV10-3,TGTGCCATCAGTGAGTTGGGGTCGGCCGACGAGCAGTACTTC,CAISELGSADEQYF
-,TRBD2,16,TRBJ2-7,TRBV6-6,TGTGCCAGCACCATGGGATGGACTAGCGGCTCCTACGAGCAGTACTTC,CASTMGWTSGSYEQYF
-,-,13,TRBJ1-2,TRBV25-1,TGTGCCAGCGACGGTACAGGGACCTATGGCTACACCTTC,CASDGTGTYGYTF
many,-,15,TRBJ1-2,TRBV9,TGTGCCAGCAGCGTAGGACAGATCGTTAACTATGGCTACACCTTC,CASSVGQIVNYGYTF
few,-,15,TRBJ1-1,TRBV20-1,TGCAGTGCTAGGGACAGTAAGGGGATGAACACTGAAGCTTTCTTT,CSARDSKGMNTEAFF
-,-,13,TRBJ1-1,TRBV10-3,TGTGCCATCAGTGACCCGGCGAACACTGAAGCTTTCTTT,CAISDPANTEAFF
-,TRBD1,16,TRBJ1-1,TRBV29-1,TGCAGCGTTGGCACGCGGACAGGGGGCGTAGCGACTGAAGCTTTCTTT,CSVGTRTGGVATEAFF
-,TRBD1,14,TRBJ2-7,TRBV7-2,TGTGCCAGCAGTCCCGGGACAGCCTCCTACCAGCAGTACTTC,CASSPGTASYQQYF
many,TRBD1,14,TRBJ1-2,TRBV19,TGTGCCAGCAGCACCAGGGGGAGTAACTATGGCTACACCTTC,CASSTRGSNYGYTF
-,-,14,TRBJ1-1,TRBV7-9,TGCGCCAGCAGCCCCGGACAGAGACACACTGAAGCTTTCTTT,CASSPGQRHTEAFF
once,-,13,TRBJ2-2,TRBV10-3,TGTGCCATCTCGGGGCCGGACACCGGGGAGCTGTTTTTT,CAISGPDTGELFF
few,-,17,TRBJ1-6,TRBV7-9,TGTGCCAGCAGCTTACGGCGTTGGGGTTCACGGGATTCACCCCTCCACTTT,CASSLRRWGSRDSPLHF
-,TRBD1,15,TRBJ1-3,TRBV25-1,TGTGCCAGCAGTGATCGACAGGGCCCTGGAAACACCATATATTTT,CASSDRQGPGNTIYF
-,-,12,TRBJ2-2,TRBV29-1,TGCAGCTCGTATCTGGGCACCGGGGAGCTGTTTTTT,CSSYLGTGELFF
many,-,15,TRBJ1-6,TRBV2,TGTGCCAGCAGTGACTACCGACAAATGAATTCACCCCTCCACTTT,CASSDYRQMNSPLHF
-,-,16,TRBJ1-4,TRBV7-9,TGTGCCGGCAGCTCGGGACGGGGGGCAACTAATGAAAAACTGTTTTTT,CAGSSGRGATNEKLFF
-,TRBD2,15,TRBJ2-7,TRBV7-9,TGTGCCAGCAACGCAACCACTAGCGGAAGCGGCGAGCAGTACTTC,CASNATTSGSGEQYF
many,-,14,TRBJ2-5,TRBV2,TGTGCCAGCAGTACGTCAGGGTCTTTCGAGACCCAGTACTTC,CASSTSGSFETQYF
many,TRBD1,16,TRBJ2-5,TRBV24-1,TGTGCCACCAGTCGGGCCGGGACAGGGCCTCAAGAGACCCAGTACTTC,CATSRAGTGPQETQYF
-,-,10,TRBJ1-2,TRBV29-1,TGCAGCCCGAGTGACTATGGCTACACCTTC,CSPSDYGYTF
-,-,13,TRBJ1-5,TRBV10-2,TGTGCCTCCGGGGAGGCTCGCAATCAGCCCCAGCATTTT,CASGEARNQPQHF
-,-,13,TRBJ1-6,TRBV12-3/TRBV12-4,TGTGCCAGCAGTTCCCGACGGGGTTCACCCCTCCACTTT,CASSSRRGSPLHF
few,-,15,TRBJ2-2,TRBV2,TGTGCCAGCTCCCCCTGGGCGAGCGGGACCGGGGAGCTGTTTTTT,CASSPWASGTGELFF
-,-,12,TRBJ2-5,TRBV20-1,TGCAGTGCTAGATCGTCCCAAGAGACCCAGTACTTC,CSARSSQETQYF
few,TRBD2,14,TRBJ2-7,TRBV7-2,TGTGCCAGCAGCCCGGGACTAGCGGAATACGAGCAGTACTTC,CASSPGLAEYEQYF
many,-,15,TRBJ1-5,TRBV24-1,TGTGCCACCAGTGATGCCGGACGGGGAGATCAGCCCCAGCATTTT,CATSDAGRGDQPQHF
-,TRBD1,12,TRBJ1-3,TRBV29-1,TGCAGCGTTGACCCAGGGGGGAACACCATATATTTT,CSVDPGGNTIYF